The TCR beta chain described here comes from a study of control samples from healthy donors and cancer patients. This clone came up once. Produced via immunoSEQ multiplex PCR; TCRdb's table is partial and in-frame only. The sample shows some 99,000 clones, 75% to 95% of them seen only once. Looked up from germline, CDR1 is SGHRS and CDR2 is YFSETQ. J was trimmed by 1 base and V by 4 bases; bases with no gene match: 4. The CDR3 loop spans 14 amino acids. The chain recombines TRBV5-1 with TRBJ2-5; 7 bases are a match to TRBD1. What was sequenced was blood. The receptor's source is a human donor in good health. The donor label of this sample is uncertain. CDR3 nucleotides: TGCGCCAGCAGCGCACAGGGGACCCAAGAGACCCAGTACTTC. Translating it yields CASSAQGTQETQYF.